This T cell receptor beta chain was identified during a study of shared clonotypes between healthy human individuals. On the study more broadly: Donor ages ranged 18 to 49 years: two women, a few men.

Genomic DNA of each subset was evenly split across several immunoSEQ plates. Clones were sequenced by immunoSEQ multiplex PCR, and TCRdb holds only the in-frame ones, with some missing. The sample yields some 79,000 clones, about 61% seen once. Donors were healthy HIV-negative adults without recent acute infections or vaccinations. Caucasian adults residing in Nashville, Tennessee made up all the donors. CDR3 length: 15 amino acids. Trimming took off 4 bases at V and 1 base at J, with 8 bases between the two ends. Germline V gene sequence: CDR1 MNHEY, CDR2 SVGAGI. The J gene is TRBJ2-6, the V gene TRBV6-5; TRBD2 is a possible D gene (6 bases). The TCR comes from a man aged 25-45 years in good health. The specimen was memory CD8+ T cells sorted from blood. As to subset: CD45RO+ cells pooled with CCR7-negative TemRA cells. CDR3 bases: TGTGCCAGCAGTTCGGGGGTTTCTGGGGCCAACGTCCTGACTTTC. This sequence encodes CASSSGVSGANVLTF.